This T cell receptor (beta chain) was observed in a study of OX40 agonist ivuxolimab in advanced cancers. Study at large: Treatment of patients was with ivuxolimab, an agonistic anti-OX40 (CD134) antibody.

V was pared by 4 bases and J by 0 bases, with 16 bases between. CDR1 MNHEY and CDR2 SMNVEV come from the germline V gene (reference sequence). There are 17 residues in the CDR3. Study outcomes and limitations: Expanded peripheral T-cell antigen specificity went undetermined.

The table came from immunoSEQ multiplex PCR; TCRdb's copy has only in-frame clones and leaves some out. The table shows approximately 90,000 clones, with about 87% occurring only once. On this clone itself: Its antigen is not known.

This specimen was CD4+ or CD8+ T cells sorted from blood, taken in a trial of the OX40 agonist ivuxolimab. J is TRBJ1-5 and V is TRBV27, with D tentatively TRBD1 (5 bases). The TCR sequence derives from an adult with an advanced solid tumor such as melanoma, head and neck, liver or kidney cancer. The CDR3 DNA follows: TGTGCCAGCAGTTCACAATCAGGGTTATATAGCAATCAGCCCCAGCATTTT. It codes for CASSSQSGLYSNQPQHF.